This T cell receptor (beta chain) is from a study of OX40 agonist ivuxolimab in advanced cancers. Some clones are missing from TCRdb's copy, which holds only in-frame ones; the method was immunoSEQ multiplex PCR. The sample lists approximately 12,000 clones, 80% to 95% occurring once. V lost 0 bases and J lost 10; bases outside the gene matches: 10. Germline V gives CDR1 SGDLS, CDR2 YYNGEE. This CDR3 has 15 amino acids. V is TRBV9 and J is TRBJ2-1, with TRBD2 matching over 7 bases. The receptor's source is an adult with an advanced solid tumor such as melanoma, head and neck, liver or kidney cancer. The sequenced sample was CD4+ or CD8+ T cells sorted from blood, obtained in a trial of the OX40 agonist ivuxolimab. CDR3 sequence reads: CASSVEAGSHLEQFF. CDR3 coding DNA: TGTGCCAGCAGCGTAGAAGCGGGGAGCCATTTAGAGCAGTTCTTC.